The clone carrying this TCR beta chain was observed a few times. The antigen remains undetermined. The data belong to a study of cytomegalovirus exposure and HLA in healthy donors. Study-level findings and limits: As a later analysis showed, several of the most significant clusters appeared to be linked to common viral pathogens.

The PCR was carried out with 60 Vbeta primers and 13 Jbeta primers. TCRdb's table, derived via immunoSEQ multiplex PCR, lists solely in-frame clones and lacks some. The profile shows 85,000 to 130,000 clones, about 64% of them singletons. Germline CDR1 and CDR2: SNHLY and FYNNEI. Trimming shortened V by 9 bases and J by 6 bases, and 15 bases separated the two germline ends. The CDR3 spans 13 residues. The V gene is TRBV2, the J gene TRBJ1-5, with D tentatively TRBD1 (5 bases). Sequenced: PBMCs. This TCR derives from a female donor in good health and CMV-seronegative. The CDR3 region is CASGLGGGQPQHF. In nucleotides, the CDR3 is TGTGCCAGTGGACTGGGGGGGGGTCAGCCCCAGCATTTT. Looking up the rest from reference TRBV2 and TRBJ1-5 gives the full variable domain: EPEVTQTPSHQVTQMGQEVILRCVPISNHLYFYWYRQILGQKVEFLVSFYNNEISEKSEIFDDQFSVERPDGSNFTLKIRSTKLEDSAMYFCASGLGGGQPQHFGDGTRLSIL.